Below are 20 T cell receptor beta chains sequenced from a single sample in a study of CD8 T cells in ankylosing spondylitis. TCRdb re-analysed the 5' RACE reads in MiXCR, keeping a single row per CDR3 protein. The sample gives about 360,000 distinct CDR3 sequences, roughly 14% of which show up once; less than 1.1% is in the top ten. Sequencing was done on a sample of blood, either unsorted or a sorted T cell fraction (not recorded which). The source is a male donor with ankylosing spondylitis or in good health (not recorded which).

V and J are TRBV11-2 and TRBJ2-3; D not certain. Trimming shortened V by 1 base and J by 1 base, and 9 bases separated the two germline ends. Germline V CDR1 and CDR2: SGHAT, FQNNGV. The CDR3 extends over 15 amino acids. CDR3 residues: CASSLALSGTDTQYF. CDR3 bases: TGTGCCAGCAGCTTAGCACTATCAGGCACAGATACGCAGTATTTT.

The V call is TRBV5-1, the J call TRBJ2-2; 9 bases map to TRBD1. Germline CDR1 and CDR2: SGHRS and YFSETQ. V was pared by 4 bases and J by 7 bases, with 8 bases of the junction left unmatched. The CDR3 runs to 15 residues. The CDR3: CASSVRDRDDGELFF. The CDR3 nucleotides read TGCGCCAGCAGCGTCCGGGACAGGGACGACGGGGAGCTGTTTTTT.

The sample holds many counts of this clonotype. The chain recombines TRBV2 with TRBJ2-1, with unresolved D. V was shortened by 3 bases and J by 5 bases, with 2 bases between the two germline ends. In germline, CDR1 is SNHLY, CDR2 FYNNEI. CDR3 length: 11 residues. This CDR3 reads CASSDDNEQFF. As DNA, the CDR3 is TGTGCCAGCAGTGACGACAATGAGCAGTTCTTC. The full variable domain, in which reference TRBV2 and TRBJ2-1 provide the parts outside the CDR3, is EPEVTQTPSHQVTQMGQEVILRCVPISNHLYFYWYRQILGQKVEFLVSFYNNEISEKSEIFDDQFSVERPDGSNFTLKIRSTKLEDSAMYFCASSDDNEQFFGPGTRLTVL.

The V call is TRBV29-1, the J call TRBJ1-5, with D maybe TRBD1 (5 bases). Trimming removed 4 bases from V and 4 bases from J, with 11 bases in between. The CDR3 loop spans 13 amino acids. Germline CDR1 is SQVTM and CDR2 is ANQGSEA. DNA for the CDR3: TGCAGCGTTGCCCCGGGGCTAAATCAGCCCCAGCATTTT. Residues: CSVAPGLNQPQHF.

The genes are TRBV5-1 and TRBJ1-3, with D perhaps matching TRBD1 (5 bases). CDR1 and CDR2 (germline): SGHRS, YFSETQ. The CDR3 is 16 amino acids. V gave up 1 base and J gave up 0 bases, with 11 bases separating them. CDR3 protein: CASSLQGPSSGNTIYF. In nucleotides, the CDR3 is TGCGCCAGCAGCTTGCAGGGACCTAGCTCTGGAAACACCATATATTTT.

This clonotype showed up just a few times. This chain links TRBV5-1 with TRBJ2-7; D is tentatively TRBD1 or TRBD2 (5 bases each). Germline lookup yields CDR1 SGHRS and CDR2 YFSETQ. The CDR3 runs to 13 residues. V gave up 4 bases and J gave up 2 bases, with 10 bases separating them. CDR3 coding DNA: TGCGCCAGCAGCCGGGACGGCGCCTACGAGCAGTACTTC. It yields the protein CASSRDGAYEQYF. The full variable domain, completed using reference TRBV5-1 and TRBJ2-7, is KAGVTQTPRYLIKTRGQQVTLSCSPISGHRSVSWYQQTPGQGLQFLFEYFSETQRNKGNFPGRFSGRQFSNSRSEMNVSTLELGDSALYLCASSRDGAYEQYFGPGTRLTVT.

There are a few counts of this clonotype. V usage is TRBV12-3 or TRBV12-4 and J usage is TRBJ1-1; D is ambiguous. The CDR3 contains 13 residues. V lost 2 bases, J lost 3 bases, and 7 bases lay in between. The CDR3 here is CASSLSRYTEAFF. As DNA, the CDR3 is TGTGCCAGCAGTTTAAGTCGGTACACTGAAGCTTTCTTT.

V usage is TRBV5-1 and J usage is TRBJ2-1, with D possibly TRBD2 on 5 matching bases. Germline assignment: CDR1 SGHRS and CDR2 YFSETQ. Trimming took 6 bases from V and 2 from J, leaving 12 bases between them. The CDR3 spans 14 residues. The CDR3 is CASKLAHAYNEQFF. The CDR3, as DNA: TGCGCCAGCAAATTAGCGCATGCCTACAATGAGCAGTTCTTC.

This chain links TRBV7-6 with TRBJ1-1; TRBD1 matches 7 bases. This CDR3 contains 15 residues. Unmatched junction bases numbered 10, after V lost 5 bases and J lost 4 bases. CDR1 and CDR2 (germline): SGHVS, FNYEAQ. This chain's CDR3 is CASSLLEGAGTEAFF. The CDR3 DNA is TGTGCCAGCAGCCTACTAGAGGGGGCCGGCACTGAAGCTTTCTTT.

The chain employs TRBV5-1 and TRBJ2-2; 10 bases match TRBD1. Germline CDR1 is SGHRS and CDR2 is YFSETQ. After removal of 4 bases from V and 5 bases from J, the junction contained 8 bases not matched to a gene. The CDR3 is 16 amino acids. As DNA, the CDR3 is TGCGCCAGCAGCCAGGGACAGGGGAGGTCAACCGGGGAGCTGTTTTTT. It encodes CASSQGQGRSTGELFF.

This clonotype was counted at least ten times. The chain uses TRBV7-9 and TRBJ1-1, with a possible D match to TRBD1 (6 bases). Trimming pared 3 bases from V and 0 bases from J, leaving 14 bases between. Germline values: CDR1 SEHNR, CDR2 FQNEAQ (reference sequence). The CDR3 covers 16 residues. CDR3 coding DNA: TGTGCCAGCAGCTTCTATCCCGGGACACTGAACACTGAAGCTTTCTTT. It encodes CASSFYPGTLNTEAFF. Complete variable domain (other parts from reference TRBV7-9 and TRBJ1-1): DTGVSQNPRHKITKRGQNVTFRCDPISEHNRLYWYRQTLGQGPEFLTYFQNEAQLEKSRLLSDRFSAERPKGSFSTLEIQRTEQGDSAMYLCASSFYPGTLNTEAFFGQGTRLTVV.

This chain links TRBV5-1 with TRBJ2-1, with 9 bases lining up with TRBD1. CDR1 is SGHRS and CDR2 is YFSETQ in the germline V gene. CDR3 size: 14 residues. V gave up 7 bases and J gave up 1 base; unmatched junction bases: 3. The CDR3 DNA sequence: TGCGCCAGCGGACAGGGGAGTTCCTACAATGAGCAGTTCTTC. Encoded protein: CASGQGSSYNEQFF.

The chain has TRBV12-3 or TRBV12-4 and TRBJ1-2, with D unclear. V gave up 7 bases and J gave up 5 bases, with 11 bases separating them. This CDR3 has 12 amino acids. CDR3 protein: CASTPDLYGYTF. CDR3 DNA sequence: TGTGCCAGCACCCCGGACCTGTATGGCTACACCTTC.

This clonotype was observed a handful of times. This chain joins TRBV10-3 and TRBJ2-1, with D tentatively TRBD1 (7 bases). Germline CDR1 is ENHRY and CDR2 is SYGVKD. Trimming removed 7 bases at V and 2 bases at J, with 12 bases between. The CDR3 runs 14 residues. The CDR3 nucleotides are TGTGCCATCAAGGAGGGGGCCCCCTACAATGAGCAGTTCTTC. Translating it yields CAIKEGAPYNEQFF.

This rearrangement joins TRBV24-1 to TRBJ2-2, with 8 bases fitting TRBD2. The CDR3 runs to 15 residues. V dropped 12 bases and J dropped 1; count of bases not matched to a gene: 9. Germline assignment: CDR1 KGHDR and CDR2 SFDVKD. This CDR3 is CAVPGGQGNTGELFF. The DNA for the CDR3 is TGTGCCGTTCCGGGGGGGCAGGGGAACACCGGGGAGCTGTTTTTT.

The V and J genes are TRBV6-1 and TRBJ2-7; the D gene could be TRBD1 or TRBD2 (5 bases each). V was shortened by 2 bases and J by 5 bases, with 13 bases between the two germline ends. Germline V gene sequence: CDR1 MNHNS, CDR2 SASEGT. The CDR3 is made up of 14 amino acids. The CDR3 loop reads CASSEQGASHEQYF. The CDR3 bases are TGTGCCAGCAGTGAACAGGGTGCTAGCCACGAGCAGTACTTC.

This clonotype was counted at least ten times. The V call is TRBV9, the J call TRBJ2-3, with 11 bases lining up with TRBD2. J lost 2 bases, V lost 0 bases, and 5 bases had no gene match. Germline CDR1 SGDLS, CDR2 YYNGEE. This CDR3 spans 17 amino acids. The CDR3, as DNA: TGTGCCAGCAGCGTAGTCCCTAGCGGGGGGATCACAGATACGCAGTATTTT. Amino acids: CASSVVPSGGITDTQYF.

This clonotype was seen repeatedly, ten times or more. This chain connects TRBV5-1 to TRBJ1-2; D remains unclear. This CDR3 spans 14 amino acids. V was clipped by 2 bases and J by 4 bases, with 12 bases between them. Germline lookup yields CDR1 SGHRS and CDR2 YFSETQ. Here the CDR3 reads CASSLSGDRYGYTF. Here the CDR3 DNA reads TGCGCCAGCAGCTTAAGCGGAGACCGCTATGGCTACACCTTC. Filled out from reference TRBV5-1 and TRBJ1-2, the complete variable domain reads KAGVTQTPRYLIKTRGQQVTLSCSPISGHRSVSWYQQTPGQGLQFLFEYFSETQRNKGNFPGRFSGRQFSNSRSEMNVSTLELGDSALYLCASSLSGDRYGYTFGSGTRLTVV.

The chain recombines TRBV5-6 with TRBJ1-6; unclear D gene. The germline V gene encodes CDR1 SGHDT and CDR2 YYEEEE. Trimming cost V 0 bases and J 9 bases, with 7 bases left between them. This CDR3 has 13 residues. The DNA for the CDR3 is TGTGCCAGCAGCTTGGGGTCGGGTTCACCCCTCCACTTT. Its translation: CASSLGSGSPLHF.

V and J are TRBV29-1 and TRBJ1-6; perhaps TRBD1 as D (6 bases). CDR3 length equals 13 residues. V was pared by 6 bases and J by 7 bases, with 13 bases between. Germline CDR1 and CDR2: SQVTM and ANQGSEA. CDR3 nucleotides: TGCAGCGTCGCAGGGGATGGGAATTCACCCCTCCACTTT. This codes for CSVAGDGNSPLHF.